Listed below are T cell receptor beta chains from one sample, sequenced in a study of cytomegalovirus exposure and HLA in healthy donors. The assay was immunoSEQ multiplex PCR, and TCRdb's table has in-frame clones only and misses some. Of some 120,000 clones in the sample, approximately 90% were seen once. Sequencing input: PBMCs. These receptors were obtained from a woman aged 18-29 years in good health and CMV-seronegative. CDR3s include the opening cysteine and the closing phenylalanine or tryptophan. A D gene is named only where the DNA matches it firmly. Expanded clones get a size class; other rows say once, few or many, or leave the size out.

V gene: TRBV10-2; J gene: TRBJ1-5; D gene: .; clone size: .; CDR3 protein: CASRGGGAGTQPQHF; CDR3 DNA: TGCGCCAGCAGAGGGGGAGGGGCAGGGACTCAGCCCCAGCATTTT
V gene: TRBV5-1; J gene: TRBJ1-2; D gene: .; clone size: few; CDR3 protein: CASSQHEELYGYTF; CDR3 DNA: TGCGCCAGCAGCCAACACGAGGAGCTTTATGGCTACACCTTC
V gene: TRBV2; J gene: TRBJ1-1; D gene: TRBD1; clone size: .; CDR3 protein: CASSVGTGGTEAFF; CDR3 DNA: TGTGCCAGCAGTGTTGGCACAGGGGGGACTGAAGCTTTCTTT
V gene: TRBV2; J gene: TRBJ2-3; D gene: TRBD1; clone size: .; CDR3 protein: CASSNRQGDTQYF; CDR3 DNA: TGTGCCAGCAGTAACCGACAGGGAGATACGCAGTATTTT
V gene: TRBV11-2; J gene: TRBJ1-2; D gene: .; clone size: .; CDR3 protein: CASSRISGFYGYTF; CDR3 DNA: TGTGCCAGCAGCCGGATTTCGGGGTTTTATGGCTACACCTTC
V gene: TRBV27; J gene: TRBJ1-1; D gene: .; clone size: .; CDR3 protein: CASSFTAGPTEAFF; CDR3 DNA: TGTGCCAGCAGTTTCACAGCAGGGCCCACTGAAGCTTTCTTT
V gene: TRBV9; J gene: TRBJ2-1; D gene: .; clone size: .; CDR3 protein: CASSVASGRQSANEQFF; CDR3 DNA: TGTGCCAGCAGCGTAGCTTCAGGGAGGCAGAGCGCCAATGAGCAGTTCTTC
V gene: TRBV5-1; J gene: TRBJ2-7; D gene: TRBD1; clone size: few; CDR3 protein: CASSRQGETYEQYF; CDR3 DNA: TGCGCCAGCAGTCGGCAGGGGGAGACCTACGAGCAGTACTTC
V gene: TRBV4-1; J gene: TRBJ1-1; D gene: TRBD1; clone size: once; CDR3 protein: CASSQAPDRGGTEAFF; CDR3 DNA: TGCGCCAGCAGCCAAGCCCCGGACAGGGGGGGCACTGAAGCTTTCTTT
V gene: TRBV6-6; J gene: TRBJ1-1; D gene: .; clone size: once; CDR3 protein: CASTSTLNTEAFF; CDR3 DNA: TGTGCCAGCACCTCGACACTGAACACTGAAGCTTTCTTT
V gene: TRBV27; J gene: TRBJ2-6; D gene: .; clone size: few; CDR3 protein: CASSSGQFLSGANVLTF; CDR3 DNA: TGTGCCAGCAGTTCAGGACAGTTCCTCTCTGGGGCCAACGTCCTGACTTTC
V gene: TRBV6-6; J gene: TRBJ2-6; D gene: TRBD2; clone size: .; CDR3 protein: CASRTSLRGANVLTF; CDR3 DNA: TGTGCCAGCAGGACTAGCTTGAGGGGGGCCAACGTCCTGACTTTC
V gene: TRBV7-2; J gene: TRBJ2-1; D gene: TRBD2; clone size: .; CDR3 protein: CASSPLLLAGVEQFF; CDR3 DNA: TGTGCCAGCAGCCCCTTACTACTAGCGGGAGTCGAGCAGTTCTTC
V gene: TRBV5-1; J gene: TRBJ1-4; D gene: .; clone size: .; CDR3 protein: CASSSGSTTNEKLFF; CDR3 DNA: TGCGCCAGCAGCTCTGGGAGCACAACTAATGAAAAACTGTTTTTT
V gene: TRBV9; J gene: TRBJ2-1; D gene: .; clone size: .; CDR3 protein: CASSLNLGDEQFF; CDR3 DNA: TGTGCCAGCAGCCTTAATCTTGGAGATGAGCAGTTCTTC
V gene: TRBV7-2; J gene: TRBJ2-1; D gene: TRBD2; clone size: .; CDR3 protein: CASSLRLAGVRYNEQFF; CDR3 DNA: TGTGCCAGCAGCTTGCGGCTAGCGGGAGTTCGGTACAATGAGCAGTTCTTC
V gene: TRBV5-8; J gene: TRBJ2-3; D gene: .; clone size: .; CDR3 protein: CASSLKTGRSTDTQYF; CDR3 DNA: TGTGCCAGCAGCTTAAAGACAGGGAGGAGCACAGATACGCAGTATTTT
V gene: TRBV4-2; J gene: TRBJ2-7; D gene: TRBD2; clone size: .; CDR3 protein: CASSQGGGYEQYF; CDR3 DNA: TGTGCCAGCAGCCAAGGGGGGGGCTACGAGCAGTACTTC
V gene: TRBV9; J gene: TRBJ2-1; D gene: TRBD1; clone size: few; CDR3 protein: CASSHHSTGYNEQFF; CDR3 DNA: TGTGCCAGCAGCCATCACTCGACAGGGTACAATGAGCAGTTCTTC
V gene: TRBV5-1; J gene: TRBJ2-1; D gene: TRBD1; clone size: .; CDR3 protein: CVSSATTGGPYNEQFF; CDR3 DNA: TGCGTCAGCAGCGCTACAACAGGGGGCCCTTACAATGAGCAGTTCTTC
V gene: TRBV5-4; J gene: TRBJ1-1; D gene: TRBD1; clone size: .; CDR3 protein: CASSWGQGKAEAFF; CDR3 DNA: TGTGCCAGCAGCTGGGGACAGGGAAAGGCTGAAGCTTTCTTT
V gene: TRBV10-1; J gene: TRBJ2-7; D gene: TRBD1; clone size: .; CDR3 protein: CATSRGQGRHEQYF; CDR3 DNA: TGCGCCACCTCTCGCGGACAGGGAAGACACGAGCAGTACTTC
V gene: TRBV5-1; J gene: TRBJ1-3; D gene: .; clone size: once; CDR3 protein: CASSTDSGNTIYF; CDR3 DNA: TGCGCCAGCAGCACGGACAGCGGAAACACCATATATTTT
V gene: TRBV27; J gene: TRBJ2-7; D gene: .; clone size: .; CDR3 protein: CASSFDRTYEQYF; CDR3 DNA: TGTGCCAGCAGTTTTGACAGGACCTACGAGCAGTACTTC
V gene: TRBV6-1; J gene: TRBJ2-1; D gene: TRBD2; clone size: .; CDR3 protein: CASSSGGVSYNEQFF; CDR3 DNA: TGTGCCAGCAGTAGCGGGGGGGTCTCCTACAATGAGCAGTTCTTC
V gene: TRBV9; J gene: TRBJ1-2; D gene: .; clone size: once; CDR3 protein: CASEGRVYGYTF; CDR3 DNA: TGTGCCAGTGAGGGTAGGGTATATGGCTACACCTTC
V gene: TRBV18; J gene: TRBJ2-4; D gene: TRBD2; clone size: .; CDR3 protein: CASSPMTSGRYGAKNIQYF; CDR3 DNA: TGTGCCAGCTCACCAATGACTAGCGGGAGATATGGGGCCAAAAACATTCAGTACTTC
V gene: TRBV28; J gene: TRBJ1-2; D gene: .; clone size: .; CDR3 protein: CASLSGPRQAFGYTF; CDR3 DNA: TGTGCCAGCCTCTCCGGCCCGAGACAGGCGTTTGGCTACACCTTC
V gene: TRBV15; J gene: TRBJ2-3; D gene: .; clone size: .; CDR3 protein: CATSSGDRNTDTQYF; CDR3 DNA: TGTGCCACCAGCAGTGGTGACAGGAACACAGATACGCAGTATTTT
V gene: TRBV5-6; J gene: TRBJ2-5; D gene: TRBD1; clone size: .; CDR3 protein: CASSLEGQGLQETQYF; CDR3 DNA: TGTGCCAGCAGCTTGGAAGGACAGGGATTACAAGAGACCCAGTACTTC
V gene: TRBV5-1; J gene: TRBJ1-1; D gene: TRBD1; clone size: .; CDR3 protein: CASSLGQGLTEAFF; CDR3 DNA: TGCGCCAGCAGCTTGGGACAGGGACTCACTGAAGCTTTCTTT
V gene: TRBV23-1; J gene: TRBJ1-1; D gene: TRBD1; clone size: .; CDR3 protein: CASRTYRGTNTEAFF; CDR3 DNA: TGCGCCAGCAGGACCTACAGGGGAACGAACACTGAAGCTTTCTTT
V gene: TRBV7-2; J gene: TRBJ2-1; D gene: TRBD2; clone size: .; CDR3 protein: CASSLTGGVSYNEQFF; CDR3 DNA: TGTGCCAGCAGCTTGACGGGGGGGGTCTCCTACAATGAGCAGTTCTTC
V gene: TRBV11-2; J gene: TRBJ1-3; D gene: TRBD1; clone size: .; CDR3 protein: CASSLARGSGNTIYF; CDR3 DNA: TGTGCCAGCAGCTTGGCCAGGGGGTCTGGAAACACCATATATTTT
V gene: TRBV4-2; J gene: TRBJ2-7; D gene: .; clone size: .; CDR3 protein: CASSQDRSETGGLNYEQYF; CDR3 DNA: TGTGCCAGCAGCCAAGATCGCTCTGAAACAGGGGGACTAAACTACGAGCAGTACTTC
V gene: TRBV6-4; J gene: TRBJ2-3; D gene: .; clone size: .; CDR3 protein: CASSDSGGGARDTQYF; CDR3 DNA: TGTGCCAGCAGTGACTCAGGTGGGGGGGCACGAGATACGCAGTATTTT
V gene: TRBV29-1; J gene: TRBJ1-1; D gene: TRBD1; clone size: once; CDR3 protein: CSVGKQGLPEAFF; CDR3 DNA: TGCAGCGTTGGGAAACAGGGGCTCCCTGAAGCTTTCTTT
V gene: TRBV4-3; J gene: TRBJ2-1; D gene: TRBD2; clone size: .; CDR3 protein: CASSQESGLAGGGNEQFF; CDR3 DNA: TGCGCCAGCAGCCAAGAATCGGGACTAGCGGGAGGGGGTAATGAGCAGTTCTTC
V gene: TRBV6-1; J gene: TRBJ2-7; D gene: .; clone size: .; CDR3 protein: CASSEGSSSYEQYF; CDR3 DNA: TGTGCCAGCAGCGAGGGCAGCAGCTCCTACGAGCAGTACTTC
V gene: TRBV7-9; J gene: TRBJ1-5; D gene: TRBD1; clone size: .; CDR3 protein: CASSLAGTGSQPQHF; CDR3 DNA: TGTGCCAGCAGCTTAGCCGGGACAGGGAGTCAGCCCCAGCATTTT
V gene: TRBV7-9; J gene: TRBJ2-1; D gene: .; clone size: .; CDR3 protein: CASSFLEVQFF; CDR3 DNA: TGTGCCAGCAGCTTTCTGGAGGTGCAGTTCTTC
V gene: TRBV11-1; J gene: TRBJ2-7; D gene: TRBD1; clone size: .; CDR3 protein: CASSADRAEQYF; CDR3 DNA: TGTGCCAGCAGCGCGGACAGGGCCGAGCAGTACTTC